The 21 T cell receptor beta chains presented below share a single source sample, sequenced in a study of cytomegalovirus exposure and HLA in healthy donors. Primers: 60 Vbeta forward and 13 Jbeta reverse. Assay used: immunoSEQ multiplex PCR; TCRdb lists only in-frame clones, some missing. Counted here are roughly 92,000 clones, under 90% occurring once; the ten biggest clones make up approximately 4%. The source material was PBMCs. The origin of the receptors is a woman in her seventies in good health and CMV-seropositive.

This clone was found a few times. The chain joins TRBV29-1 to TRBJ1-1; no definite D call. Looked up from germline, CDR1 is SQVTM and CDR2 is ANQGSEA. There are 15 residues in the CDR3. The V end lost 0 bases, the J end lost 3 bases, and 14 bases lay between the germline ends. The CDR3 nucleotides are TGCAGCGTTGAAGATTCGAAGGCTAGACACACTGAAGCTTTCTTT. Translated: CSVEDSKARHTEAFF.

The V gene is TRBV5-1, the J gene TRBJ2-1; D perhaps matches TRBD2 (6 bases). V gave up 1 base and J gave up 5 bases, with 13 bases separating them. The CDR3 runs 15 residues. Per the germline V gene, CDR1 is SGHRS and CDR2 is YFSETQ. This CDR3 reads CASSLSLAPNNEQFF. In DNA form, the CDR3 reads TGCGCCAGCAGCTTGAGTCTAGCGCCAAACAATGAGCAGTTCTTC.

The V and J genes are TRBV5-1 and TRBJ1-2; TRBD1 aligns across 8 bases. J gave up 0 bases and V 4 bases, and 11 bases lay outside the gene matches. The CDR3 loop spans 17 amino acids. Germline V gene lookup returns CDR1 SGHRS and CDR2 YFSETQ. The CDR3 sequence: CASSDAIGTGTNYGYTF. CDR3 DNA: TGCGCCAGCAGCGACGCGATAGGGACAGGCACTAACTATGGCTACACCTTC.

This chain joins TRBV5-1 and TRBJ2-3; 9 bases line up with TRBD2. This CDR3 has 18 amino acids. Germline loops: CDR1 SGHRS, CDR2 YFSETQ. J lost 6 bases, V lost 2 bases, and 16 bases had no gene match. The CDR3 is CASSFIASSGTNRDTQYF. The CDR3 nucleotides are TGCGCCAGCAGCTTCATTGCCTCTAGCGGGACTAATCGGGATACGCAGTATTTT.

This chain uses TRBV15 with TRBJ2-1; 10 bases are a match to TRBD2. V lost 1 base and J lost 4; bases outside the gene matches: 4. The CDR3 is made up of 16 amino acids. CDR1 and CDR2 (germline): LNHNV, YYDKDF (reference sequence). Here the CDR3 DNA reads TGTGCCACCAGCAGAGTTAGGACTAGCGGTTACAATGAGCAGTTCTTC. Its translation: CATSRVRTSGYNEQFF.

This chain connects TRBV28 to TRBJ2-5; TRBD2 matches 11 bases. The ends lost 5 bases at V and 4 bases at J; junction bases unmatched: 9. Germline CDR1 reads MDHEN; CDR2 reads SYDVKM. The CDR3 is 16 residues long. The CDR3 region is CASSPILAGVGETQYF. Here the CDR3 DNA reads TGTGCCAGCAGTCCCATACTAGCGGGAGTTGGAGAGACCCAGTACTTC. The variable domain in full, with the rest retrieved from reference TRBV28 and TRBJ2-5, is DVKVTQSSRYLVKRTGEKVFLECVQDMDHENMFWYRQDPGLGLRLIYFSYDVKMKEKGDIPEGYSVSREKKERFSLILESASTNQTSMYLCASSPILAGVGETQYFGPGTRLLVL.

The chain couples TRBV9 to TRBJ1-2; the match to TRBD1 covers 9 bases. The CDR3 covers 17 residues. Germline CDR1 is SGDLS and CDR2 is YYNGEE. V shed 4 bases and J 4 bases; nucleotides not matched to a gene: 14. The CDR3 reads CASSSTPGDRAPYGYTF. CDR3 DNA: TGTGCCAGCAGCTCTACACCCGGGGACAGGGCTCCCTATGGCTACACCTTC.

The chain links TRBV30 to TRBJ1-5, with D possibly TRBD1 on 5 matching bases. The ends were cut back, 5 bases at V and 3 bases at J, with 14 bases in the middle. CDR1 is GTSNPN, CDR2 SVGIG, per germline (reference sequence). The CDR3 runs to 14 residues. The CDR3 DNA is TGTGCCTGGTCTCACGGGGGGTCCAATCAGCCCCAGCATTTT. It encodes CAWSHGGSNQPQHF.

The chain uses TRBV11-2 and TRBJ2-1; TRBD1 matches 11 bases. V was pared by 5 bases and J by 6 bases, with 6 bases of the junction left unmatched. Germline CDR1 is SGHAT and CDR2 is FQNNGV. The CDR3 is made up of 15 amino acids. CDR3 loop: CASSPGTGGGNEQFF. In DNA, the CDR3 is TGTGCCAGCAGCCCCGGGACAGGGGGGGGCAATGAGCAGTTCTTC.

The chain uses TRBV18 and TRBJ2-7; 10 bases fit TRBD1. Trimming at V came to 0 bases and at J to 3 bases, leaving 2 bases not matched to a gene. The CDR3 extends over 15 amino acids. The germline V gene has CDR1 KGHSH and CDR2 LQKENI. The CDR3, as DNA: TGTGCCAGCTCACCACCGGGACAGGGGTTCTACGAGCAGTACTTC. It is translated as CASSPPGQGFYEQYF.

The chain couples TRBV4-2 to TRBJ2-3; 13 bases align to TRBD2. Germline lookup yields CDR1 LGHNA and CDR2 YNFKEQ. There are 16 residues in the CDR3. With V trimmed by 1 base and J by 6 bases, 4 bases remained unmatched. This chain's CDR3 is CASSQGTSGSRDTQYF. The DNA of the CDR3 is TGTGCCAGCAGCCAAGGGACTAGCGGGAGTCGGGATACGCAGTATTTT.

This clone was detected a few times. CDR3 amino acids: CASSYIQGMNTEAFF. Written as DNA, the CDR3 is TGTGCCAGCAGTTATATACAGGGAATGAACACTGAAGCTTTCTTT. The chain carries TRBV6-5 and TRBJ1-1; D might be TRBD1 (6 bases). This CDR3 has 15 amino acids. The V gene's germline CDR1 is MNHEY and CDR2 SVGAGI. V was shortened by 3 bases and J by 0 bases, with 11 bases between the two germline ends.

V gene TRBV18 combines with J gene TRBJ1-5, with D possibly TRBD1 on 6 matching bases. This CDR3 is built from 14 residues. Per the germline V gene, CDR1 is KGHSH and CDR2 is LQKENI. V lost 5 bases and J 4 bases, leaving 12 bases between the germline ends. CDR3: CASSSDSGNQPQHF. CDR3 sequence (DNA): TGTGCCAGCTCATCGGACAGCGGAAATCAGCCCCAGCATTTT.

The J gene is TRBJ2-3, the V gene TRBV7-2, with no clear D. V was clipped by 3 bases and J by 4 bases, with 11 bases between them. CDR1 SGHTA and CDR2 FQGNSA come from the germline V gene. This CDR3 spans 14 amino acids. The CDR3 protein is CASSFTPVADTQYF. The CDR3, as DNA: TGTGCCAGCAGCTTTACTCCGGTTGCAGATACGCAGTATTTT.

The CDR3 nucleotides read TGTGCCAGCAGTGACAGGGCTTCGAATGAAAAACTGTTTTTT. This translates into CASSDRASNEKLFF. The rearrangement uses TRBV27 and TRBJ1-4; 7 bases agree with TRBD1. Germline assignment: CDR1 MNHEY and CDR2 SMNVEV (reference sequence). Trimming at V came to 5 bases and at J to 5 bases, leaving 5 bases not matched to a gene. The CDR3 has 14 amino acids. The full variable domain, its missing parts supplied by reference TRBV27 and TRBJ1-4, is EAQVTQNPRYLITVTGKKLTVTCSQNMNHEYMSWYRQDPGLGLRQIYYSMNVEVTDKGDVPEGYKVSRKEKRNFPLILESPSPNQTSLYFCASSDRASNEKLFFGSGTQLSVL.

The J gene is TRBJ2-7, the V gene TRBV19, with 9 bases fitting TRBD1. The length of the CDR3 is 15 residues. Trimming removed 5 bases from V and 5 bases from J; junction bases left unmatched: 10. Germline CDR1 reads LNHDA; CDR2 reads SQIVND (reference sequence). CDR3 bases: TGTGCCAGTAGTTCCACCGGGACAGGGAGGCACGAGCAGTACTTC. It specifies CASSSTGTGRHEQYF.

The chain couples TRBV7-9 to TRBJ1-2; the D is unclear. Between the trimmed V and J ends, which lost 4 bases and 1 base, there was a span of 16 bases. Germline CDR1 SEHNR, CDR2 FQNEAQ (reference sequence). This CDR3 is built from 16 residues. The CDR3 region is CASSSGRVGGNYGYTF. In DNA, the CDR3 is TGTGCCAGCAGCTCCGGACGGGTAGGAGGTAACTATGGCTACACCTTC.

A single count supports this clone. V and J are TRBV5-4 and TRBJ2-5, with 9 bases that match TRBD1. V shed 3 bases and J 2 bases; nucleotides not matched to a gene: 2. CDR3 size: 14 residues. CDR1 and CDR2 from the germline V gene are SGHNT and YYREEE (reference sequence). The CDR3 region has the DNA TGTGCCAGCAGCTCCGGGACAGGGCAAGAGACCCAGTACTTC. Protein sequence: CASSSGTGQETQYF. Variable domain in full (rest from reference TRBV5-4 and TRBJ2-5): ETGVTQSPTHLIKTRGQQVTLRCSSQSGHNTVSWYQQALGQGPQFIFQYYREEENGRGNFPPRFSGLQFPNYSSELNVNALELDDSALYLCASSSGTGQETQYFGPGTRLLVL.

The CDR3 DNA reads as TGTGCCAGCAGCTTAAGGGGATTGGGTTCACCCCTCCACTTT. Residues: CASSLRGLGSPLHF. The chain carries TRBV5-6 and TRBJ1-6; possibly TRBD1 for D (5 bases). Trimming took off 2 bases at V and 9 bases at J, with 12 bases between the two ends. Germline V lookup: CDR1 SGHDT, CDR2 YYEEEE. The CDR3 contains 14 residues.

This clone has only a few counts. The chain is built from TRBV13 and TRBJ1-4; D ambiguous. This CDR3 is built from 15 residues. Germline values: CDR1 PRHDT, CDR2 FYEKMQ (reference sequence). V lost 6 bases, J lost 3 bases, and 14 bases lay in between. The CDR3 nucleotides read TGTGCCAGCAGTTTCAAACTTCACTCTAATGAAAAACTGTTTTTT. It translates to CASSFKLHSNEKLFF.

The chain links TRBV7-2 to TRBJ2-7, with a tentative D call TRBD2 (6 bases). The CDR3 is 15 residues long. The germline V and J ends were trimmed by 3 bases and 0 bases, with 12 bases remaining between them. Germline assignment: CDR1 SGHTA and CDR2 FQGNSA. CDR3 nucleotide sequence: TGTGCCAGCAGCTTGGGGGACTCAAGCTCCTACGAGCAGTACTTC. Amino acid sequence: CASSLGDSSSYEQYF.